Detailed here is one T cell receptor (beta chain). This record comes from a study of blood T cell repertoires in COVID-19. On the study more broadly: Samples representing acute and convalescent COVID-19 were sourced from the United States, Italy and Spain. PBMCs, B-cell-depleted T cells, or T cells were the source of the cDNA or gDNA that made up the material.

Study processing details: Estimation of nucleated cell counts relied on the amplification of reference gene primers. TCRdb's table, derived via immunoSEQ multiplex PCR, lists solely in-frame clones and lacks some. From that table come the V and J calls and clone size; the DNA was used to work out D and trimming. The sample carries around 150,000 clones, 90% recorded once. The CDR3 runs to 16 residues. After removal of 5 bases from V and 1 base from J, the junction contained 7 bases not matched to a gene. Germline CDR1 is SEHNR and CDR2 is FQNEAQ (reference sequence). Material for sequencing was peripheral blood. The chain joins TRBV7-9 to TRBJ2-2; 7 bases map to TRBD2. The clonotype was recovered from a man between 60 and 75 years old with active or convalescent COVID-19. The CDR3 DNA follows: TGTGCCAGCAGCCATTGGGTAGCGGGGAACACCGGGGAGCTGTTTTTT. It specifies CASSHWVAGNTGELFF.